This TCR beta chain was sequenced in a study of HIV-infected patients and healthy controls. This clonotype was seen many times. In TCRdb, the 5' RACE reads were re-called with MiXCR into one record per CDR3 protein. This sample has tens of thousands of distinct CDR3 sequences, with about 19% found just once. This CDR3 has 15 amino acids. The J segment lost 1 base and the V segment lost 0 bases, leaving 3 bases of the junction unmatched. The V gene's germline CDR1 is SQVTM and CDR2 ANQGSEA. This TCR was sampled from a human donor in good health. What was sequenced was CD4+ T cells from blood. V usage is TRBV29-1 and J usage is TRBJ2-3, with TRBD1 identical over 8 bases. CDR3 region: CSVEEPRGRTDTQYF. The CDR3 DNA reads TGCAGCGTTGAAGAACCCAGGGGGCGCACAGATACGCAGTATTTT.